The T cell receptor (beta chain) described here comes from a study of blood T cells in healthy people across ages. Using a J-beta primer mix together with a sample-barcoded 5' primer, a second PCR was run for roughly 6 to 11 cycles. A 12-random-nucleotide template-switch adaptor tagged each cDNA molecule. TCRdb re-called the 5' RACE reads with MiXCR, one entry per CDR3 protein. The sample lists around 780,000 distinct CDR3 sequences; more than 25% were seen once. Those donating, healthy Caucasian individuals from Russia, were aged about 6 to 90. Another study also made use of these data, one on T cells of mothers and their children. According to that study: Donation involved three healthy Caucasian mothers and the six children that they had.

Sequencing was carried out using blood. This receptor was obtained from a boy between 10 and 17 years old in good health.

CDR3 nucleotide sequence: TGTGCCAGCGTTGCGGGAGCTTCCTACGAGCAGTACTTC. Translating it yields CASVAGASYEQYF. The chain uses TRBV28 and TRBJ2-7; 7 bases map to TRBD2. V shed 8 bases, J shed 1 base, and the junction held 5 bases outside the gene matches. CDR1 and CDR2 (germline): MDHEN, SYDVKM. This CDR3 is built from 13 residues.